This note documents a single T cell receptor (beta chain) sequence. This entry belongs to a study of blood T cell repertoires in COVID-19. Background on the study: Nucleic acid was either cDNA or gDNA, and it came from T cells, B-cell-depleted T cells, or PBMCs.

Profiled with immunoSEQ multiplex PCR; TCRdb holds only in-frame clones, not every one. The data contain fewer than 150,000 clones, about 84% of them singletons. Germline assignment: CDR1 SGHAT and CDR2 FQNNGV. The junction had 1 base not matched to a gene; V was cut back by 1 base and J by 4 bases. CDR3 length: 14 residues. The material sequenced was peripheral blood. The clonotype comes from a human donor in a cohort sampled during active COVID-19. This chain connects TRBV11-2 to TRBJ2-3, with 8 bases lining up with TRBD2. DNA for the CDR3: TGTGCCAGCAGCTTAGCGGGGGGGTCAGATACGCAGTATTTT. Protein sequence: CASSLAGGSDTQYF.